Detailed here is one TCR beta chain. Its target is unknown. A junction boundary mismatches the germline segment, possibly from a read error. This record comes from a study of blood T cells in healthy people across ages. Points from the study as a whole: Older age went with lower TCR beta diversity per million T cells, in a roughly linear way. CMV infection status of these donors was not known. Both higher diversity and more naive CD4+ cells marked long-lived donors when set against aged donors.

The CDR3 is made up of 13 amino acids. Germline V gene sequence: CDR1 DFQATT, CDR2 SNEGSKA (reference sequence). The use of a sample-barcoded 5' primer and a J-beta primer mix characterized a second PCR of about 7 to 12 cycles. TCRdb re-derived calls from the 5' RACE reads in MiXCR, one entry per CDR3 protein. The repertoire holds 1,500,000 or so distinct CDR3 sequences, with approximately 42% as singletons. The source of this sequence is a woman under 30 in good health. The rearrangement joins TRBV20-1 to TRBJ1-2; 8 bases agree with TRBD1. The sequenced material came from blood. The CDR3 bases are TGCAGCGCTAGGACAGGGTCGGTCTATGGCTACACCTTC. As protein: CSARTGSVYGYTF.